This T cell receptor beta chain was captured by sequencing in a study of T cells after yellow fever vaccination. Study results and caveats: Just a small share of clonotypes turned up in the CD4 compartment as well as the CD8 compartment. Subsequent to the booster, the majority of primary-vaccination clones reappeared (around 97% CD4, 80% to 90% CD8).

TCR cDNA was made by 5'RACE template switching, adding a universal primer site and UMIs. A single record per CDR3 protein comes from TCRdb applying MiXCR to the 5' RACE reads. The sample records 200,000 to 300,000 distinct CDR3 sequences, over 6.5% being singletons. Many counts were recorded for this clonotype. The antigen is not known. The CDR3 sequence is 15 residues long. Per the germline V gene, CDR1 is DFQATT and CDR2 is SNEGSKA (reference sequence). J lost 1 base, V lost 6 bases, and 11 bases had no gene match. The sample in question was CD4+ T cells sorted from PBMCs, obtained on the day of the yellow fever booster vaccination. The genes are TRBV20-1 and TRBJ2-5, with 7 bases matching TRBD1. The TCR was taken from a man aged 25-40 years who received the YFV17D yellow fever vaccine. The CDR3 coding sequence is TGCAGTGCAACAAACAGGGGATTAGCCCAAGAGACCCAGTACTTC. As protein: CSATNRGLAQETQYF.